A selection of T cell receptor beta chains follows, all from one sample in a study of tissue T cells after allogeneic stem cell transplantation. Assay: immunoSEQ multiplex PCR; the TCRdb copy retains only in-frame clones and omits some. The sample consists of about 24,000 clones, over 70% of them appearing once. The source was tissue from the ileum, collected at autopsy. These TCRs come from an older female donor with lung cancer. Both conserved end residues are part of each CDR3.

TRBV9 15 CASSARGEGLNEQFF
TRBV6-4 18 CASSEYPATQGLRTEAFF
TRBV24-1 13 CATSAGGGTEAFF
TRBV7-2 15 CASSLARWTSGTQYF
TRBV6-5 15 CASSYSGRGLYEQYF
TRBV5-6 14 CASSLTRNTGELFF
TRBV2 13 CASSVTGRSGYTF
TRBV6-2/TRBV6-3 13 CASSYNDGETQYF
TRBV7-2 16 CASSLEEGGTNQPQHF
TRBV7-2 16 CASSLAPGSGANVLTF
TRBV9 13 CASSNLGGETQYF
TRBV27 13 CASSLALNTEAFF
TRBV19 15 CASNLPGVVRAEAFF
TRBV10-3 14 CAISVGQGAYGYTF
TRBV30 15 CAWSRTSGNQETQYF
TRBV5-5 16 CASSVGLAGSYNEQFF
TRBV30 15 CAWSLGSGVTYGYTF
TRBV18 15 CASSPGLAHTYEQYF
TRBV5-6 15 CASSLDHRGLSPLHF
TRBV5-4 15 CASSRRGGDTGELFF
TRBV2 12 CASRAEGDTQYF
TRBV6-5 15 CASSYSKRANYGYTF
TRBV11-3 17 CASSPTAGFGTNEKLFF
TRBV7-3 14 CASSSGLAGDTQYF
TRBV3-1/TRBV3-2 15 CASKQADRGPYEQYF
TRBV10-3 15 CAIRGGQAGYTEAFF
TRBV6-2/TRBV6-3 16 CASSYLELVSADTQYF
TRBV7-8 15 CASSSGQSPSETQYF
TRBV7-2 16 CASSPRLAGGLYEQYF
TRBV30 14 CAWGGTPEQRTQYF
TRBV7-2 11 CASSAHRDPFF
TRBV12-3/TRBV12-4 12 CASSLGLFEQYF
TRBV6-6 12 CASSGGGGELFF
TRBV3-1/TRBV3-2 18 CASSLKGTSGSRGDTQYF
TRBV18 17 CASSPGQGNLGNQPQHF
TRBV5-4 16 CASSLLWNSGANVLTF
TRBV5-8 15 CASSPMEGRNTEAFF
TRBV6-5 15 CASRNTGAGASNLFF
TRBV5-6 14 CASTPATSYNEQFF
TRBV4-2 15 CASSQEPYRNSPLHF
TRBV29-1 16 CSGTAGLAGGTDTQYF
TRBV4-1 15 CASSQELRQAQPQHF
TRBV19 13 CASKQVRNTEAFF
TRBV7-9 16 CASSLPPAASTDTQYF
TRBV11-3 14 CASSLDFPWETQYF
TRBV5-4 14 CASSLQGTNTEAFF
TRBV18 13 CASSRALGEKLFF
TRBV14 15 CASSQGTHSFETQYF
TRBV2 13 CASKPGLVNTIYF
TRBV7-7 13 CASSELGIGTQYF
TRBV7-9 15 CASSLGTGFTDTQYF
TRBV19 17 CASSIFVGTGATQPQHF
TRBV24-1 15 CATGPFGTAAYEQYF
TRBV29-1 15 CSGRKGLENTGELFF
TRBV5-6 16 CASSLGPGQGRREQYF
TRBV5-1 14 CASSQQIMNTEAFF
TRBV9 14 CASSAQWGDSPLHF
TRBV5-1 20 CASSSPARFSGRTYQETQYF
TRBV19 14 CASSMANRPVGYTF
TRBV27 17 CASTLLSRGQGNSPLHF